Listed below are T cell receptor beta chains from one sample, sequenced in a study of CD8 T cells in Susac syndrome. MiXCR, applied by TCRdb to the immunoSEQ multiplex PCR reads, yields one record per CDR3 protein. The sample yields some 300,000 distinct CDR3 sequences, over 75% seen once. The sample consisted of CD8+ T cells from PBMCs. These receptors came from a human donor with multiple sclerosis. The CDR3 runs from the conserved cysteine through the conserved F or W. A D gene is named only where the DNA matches it firmly. Not all rows give a size; the values are once, few, many and, for expanded clones, a class.

v_gene: TRBV7-8; d_gene: NA; abundance: NA; len: 17; j_gene: TRBJ2-6; CDR3nt: TGTGCCAGCAGCTCCCTCCCCTACCTCTCTGGGGCCAACGTCCTGACTTTC; CDR3aa: CASSSLPYLSGANVLTF
v_gene: TRBV13; d_gene: TRBD2; abundance: NA; len: 16; j_gene: TRBJ2-3; CDR3nt: TGTGCCAGCAGCCCCGCCGGGGCGGGGGGCACAGATACGCAGTATTTT; CDR3aa: CASSPAGAGGTDTQYF
v_gene: TRBV25-1; d_gene: TRBD2; abundance: once; len: 21; j_gene: TRBJ2-1; CDR3nt: TGTGCCAGCAGCGAAGGACTCGCAGGGCCCGGAGTAGCGGGAGACTACAATGAGCAGTTCTTC; CDR3aa: CASSEGLAGPGVAGDYNEQFF
v_gene: TRBV21-1; d_gene: NA; abundance: NA; len: 15; j_gene: TRBJ2-7; CDR3nt: TGTGCCAGCCCTCCGAAGGCTAGCGGGGACTACGAGCAGTACTTC; CDR3aa: CASPPKASGDYEQYF
v_gene: TRBV20-1; d_gene: NA; abundance: NA; len: 9; j_gene: TRBJ2-7; CDR3nt: TGCAGTGCTAGGTACGAGCAGTACTTC; CDR3aa: CSARYEQYF
v_gene: TRBV4-3; d_gene: NA; abundance: NA; len: 16; j_gene: TRBJ1-2; CDR3nt: TGCGCCAGCAGCCCCGGGGACTTCAGCGCGAACTATGGCTACACCTTC; CDR3aa: CASSPGDFSANYGYTF
v_gene: TRBV28; d_gene: NA; abundance: NA; len: 14; j_gene: TRBJ2-3; CDR3nt: TGTGCCAGCAGTTTGATTGGCCCCGAGGATACGCAGTATTTT; CDR3aa: CASSLIGPEDTQYF
v_gene: TRBV4-3; d_gene: NA; abundance: NA; len: 17; j_gene: TRBJ2-7; CDR3nt: TGCGCCAGCAGCCAAGTCGCCAAGCTAGGGGTTTCCTACGAGCAGTACTTC; CDR3aa: CASSQVAKLGVSYEQYF
v_gene: TRBV12-3/TRBV12-4; d_gene: NA; abundance: NA; len: 16; j_gene: TRBJ2-5; CDR3nt: TGTGCCAGCAGTCTAGGGGGTACCCGGTACCAAGAGACCCAGTACTTC; CDR3aa: CASSLGGTRYQETQYF
v_gene: TRBV7-2; d_gene: NA; abundance: NA; len: 17; j_gene: TRBJ2-1; CDR3nt: TGTGCCAGCAGCTTTTCGGGTCGGGCCAGCTCCTACAATGAGCAGTTCTTC; CDR3aa: CASSFSGRASSYNEQFF
v_gene: TRBV28; d_gene: NA; abundance: NA; len: 13; j_gene: TRBJ2-5; CDR3nt: TGTGCCAGCAGTTCCCACCAACAAGAGACCCAGTACTTC; CDR3aa: CASSSHQQETQYF
v_gene: TRBV9; d_gene: TRBD2; abundance: NA; len: 16; j_gene: TRBJ2-1; CDR3nt: TGTGCCAGCAGCGACCAACTAGCGGGGGAATACAATGAGCAGTTCTTC; CDR3aa: CASSDQLAGEYNEQFF
v_gene: TRBV7-9; d_gene: TRBD1; abundance: NA; len: 17; j_gene: TRBJ2-7; CDR3nt: TGTGCCAGCAGCTCCCGACCCGAGACTAAGGGGGCATACGAGCAGTACTTC; CDR3aa: CASSSRPETKGAYEQYF
v_gene: TRBV30; d_gene: NA; abundance: NA; len: 13; j_gene: TRBJ2-5; CDR3nt: TGTGCCTGGAGTGTAGGGGGAGGGGAGACCCAGTACTTC; CDR3aa: CAWSVGGGETQYF
v_gene: TRBV30; d_gene: NA; abundance: NA; len: 13; j_gene: TRBJ1-1; CDR3nt: TGTGCCTGGAGTGTCAACGTGAACACTGAAGCTTTCTTT; CDR3aa: CAWSVNVNTEAFF
v_gene: TRBV7-2; d_gene: NA; abundance: NA; len: 15; j_gene: TRBJ2-7; CDR3nt: TGTGCCAGCAGCACACACGGACTGGAATCCTACGAGCAGTACTTC; CDR3aa: CASSTHGLESYEQYF
v_gene: TRBV15; d_gene: TRBD2; abundance: once; len: 15; j_gene: TRBJ2-5; CDR3nt: TGTGCCACCAGTCCTATGGCGGGAGGGCCAGAGACCCAGTACTTC; CDR3aa: CATSPMAGGPETQYF
v_gene: TRBV6-5; d_gene: TRBD2; abundance: NA; len: 16; j_gene: TRBJ2-1; CDR3nt: TGTGCCAGCAGTTACTCGACTAGCGGGGGAGTAGATGAGCAGTTCTTC; CDR3aa: CASSYSTSGGVDEQFF